Following are 26 T cell receptor beta chains from one sample sequenced in a study of graft-versus-host responses after intestinal transplantation. This table comes from immunoSEQ multiplex PCR, and its TCRdb copy is limited to in-frame clones, with some not included. This sample has approximately 5,000 clones, with under 75% found just once. The material sequenced was PBMCs, taken 540 to 550 days after intestinal transplant. These receptors originate from a human patient who received an intestinal transplant, so some T cells may come from the graft donor.

This chain uses TRBV11-1 with TRBJ2-3, with D tentatively TRBD1 or TRBD2 (5 bases each). Germline V lookup: CDR1 SGHAT, CDR2 FQDESV (reference sequence). The CDR3 runs 15 residues. V lost 0 bases to trimming and J lost 2 bases, with 9 bases between them. CDR3 amino acids: CASSLAGVNTDTQYF. The CDR3 DNA follows: TGTGCCAGCAGCTTAGCGGGGGTTAACACAGATACGCAGTATTTT.

CDR3 nucleotide sequence: TGTGCCAGCAGTGAAGGGACAGAAAATCAGCCCCAGCATTTT. Its translation is CASSEGTENQPQHF. The chain links TRBV6-1 to TRBJ1-5; weak D call: TRBD1 (6 bases). CDR3 size: 14 residues. Germline-derived CDR1 and CDR2 are MNHNS and SASEGT. The V end was cut by 1 base, the J end by 4 bases, with 8 bases between.

The count of this clone is one. The chain joins TRBV11-2 to TRBJ1-1, with a possible D match to TRBD1 (5 bases). The CDR3 runs 13 residues. Trimming removed 2 bases at V and 6 bases at J, with 10 bases between. Looked up from germline, CDR1 is SGHAT and CDR2 is FQNNGV. The DNA for the CDR3 is TGTGCCAGCAGCTTATATTGGGACTCTGAAGCTTTCTTT. The encoded protein is CASSLYWDSEAFF. Full variable domain (missing parts from reference TRBV11-2 and TRBJ1-1): EAGVAQSPRYKIIEKRQSVAFWCNPISGHATLYWYQQILGQGPKLLIQFQNNGVVDDSQLPKDRFSAERLKGVDSTLKIQPAKLEDSAVYLCASSLYWDSEAFFGQGTRLTVV.

The chain carries TRBV29-1 and TRBJ1-5; possible D gene TRBD1, 6 bases. CDR1 is SQVTM, CDR2 ANQGSEA, per germline. This CDR3 has 14 residues. V lost 7 bases, J lost 9 bases, and 22 bases lay in between. CDR3 protein: CSAQEGGGIMPQHF. In DNA, the CDR3 is TGCAGCGCTCAGGAGGGGGGGGGCATCATGCCCCAGCATTTT.

The chain couples TRBV9 to TRBJ1-6; 7 bases are shared with TRBD1. The ends lost 2 bases at V and 7 bases at J; junction bases unmatched: 6. The germline CDR1 and CDR2 sequences are SGDLS and YYNGEE. The CDR3 covers 15 residues. The CDR3 reads CASSVSTGDNSPLHF. CDR3 nucleotide sequence: TGTGCCAGCAGCGTTAGCACAGGGGACAATTCACCCCTCCACTTT.

The CDR3 DNA is TGCAGCGCCGGGACAGACTATGGCTACACCTTC. It is translated as CSAGTDYGYTF. The V call is TRBV29-1, the J call TRBJ1-2; 7 nucleotides agree with TRBD1. V was pared by 7 bases and J by 3 bases, with 2 bases of the junction left unmatched. The CDR3 covers 11 residues. Germline assignment: CDR1 SQVTM and CDR2 ANQGSEA. The full variable domain, completed using reference TRBV29-1 and TRBJ1-2, is SAVISQKPSRDICQRGTSLTIQCQVDSQVTMMFWYRQQPGQSLTLIATANQGSEATYESGFVIDKFPISRPNLTFSTLTVSNMSPEDSSIYLCSAGTDYGYTFGSGTRLTVV.

This chain links TRBV9 with TRBJ2-7, with 13 bases fitting TRBD2. The CDR3 spans 17 residues. J lost 2 bases, V lost 0 bases, and 5 bases had no gene match. From germline, CDR1 is SGDLS and CDR2 YYNGEE. The CDR3 DNA reads as TGTGCCAGCAGCGTAGGACTAGCGGGGGGCTCCCCCTACGAGCAGTACTTC. Its translation: CASSVGLAGGSPYEQYF.

The genes are TRBV6-4 and TRBJ2-3; TRBD2 aligns across 9 bases. The germline V gene has CDR1 MRHNA and CDR2 SNTAGT. Germline trimming cut 2 bases from V and 2 bases from J; bases unmatched to any gene: 2. This CDR3 spans 15 amino acids. The CDR3 loop is CASSDGGGATDTQYF. As DNA, the CDR3 is TGTGCCAGCAGTGACGGCGGGGGGGCCACAGATACGCAGTATTTT.

The chain is built from TRBV9 and TRBJ2-1, with TRBD2 identical over 8 bases. V lost 0 bases and J lost 9; bases outside the gene matches: 8. The germline V gene has CDR1 SGDLS and CDR2 YYNGEE. The CDR3 extends over 15 amino acids. In DNA, the CDR3 is TGTGCCAGCAGCGTAGAGGCTAGCGGGTTCGGTGAGCAGTTCTTC. Translated, it gives CASSVEASGFGEQFF.

This chain joins TRBV11-2 and TRBJ1-6, with D uncertain. Trimming took 1 base from V and 11 from J, leaving 12 bases between them. Per the germline V gene, CDR1 is SGHAT and CDR2 is FQNNGV. The CDR3 is 14 amino acids. The CDR3 is CASSLVPREAPLHF. The CDR3 DNA reads as TGTGCCAGCAGCTTAGTTCCCCGCGAGGCACCCCTCCACTTT.

This chain joins TRBV6-4 and TRBJ2-6, with a weak D call TRBD1 (6 bases). Trimming cost V 10 bases and J 0 bases, with 28 bases left between them. Germline loops: CDR1 MRHNA, CDR2 SNTAGT. The CDR3 consists of 20 residues. CDR3 in amino acids: CATETYQTGTGHSGANVLTF. The CDR3 region has the DNA TGTGCCACCGAGACTTATCAAACCGGGACGGGACACTCTGGGGCCAACGTCCTGACTTTC.

V is TRBV6-5 and J is TRBJ2-3; weak D call: TRBD1 (6 bases). CDR1 MNHEY and CDR2 SVGAGI come from the germline V gene. The CDR3 loop spans 14 amino acids. Trimming took 5 bases from V and 2 from J, leaving 11 bases between them. CDR3 region: CASSRGQHTDTQYF. CDR3 DNA: TGTGCCAGCAGTAGGGGACAACACACAGATACGCAGTATTTT.

The CDR3 here is CSVGPIGGGARNTGELFF. DNA of the CDR3: TGCAGCGTTGGACCTATCGGCGGGGGGGCCCGGAACACCGGGGAGCTGTTTTTT. The chain links TRBV29-1 to TRBJ2-2, with 9 bases identical to TRBD2. V was clipped by 4 bases and J by 1 base; unmatched bases: 13. There are 18 residues in the CDR3. Germline V gene sequence: CDR1 SQVTM, CDR2 ANQGSEA.

The J gene is TRBJ2-5, the V gene TRBV7-2; 10 nucleotides line up with TRBD2. TRBJ2-7 matches the DNA end more closely, so the J call is doubtful. Germline V gene lookup returns CDR1 SGHTA and CDR2 FQGNSA. The CDR3 extends over 13 amino acids. In nucleotides, the CDR3 is TGTGCCAGCAACTCTAGCGGGGGCTACGAGCAGTACTTC. Translation: CASNSSGGYEQYF.

The chain is built from TRBV2 and TRBJ2-7; TRBD2 is a possible D gene (6 bases). Per the germline V gene, CDR1 is SNHLY and CDR2 is FYNNEI. The V end was cut by 5 bases, the J end by 5 bases, with 13 bases between. The length of the CDR3 is 13 residues. CDR3 coding DNA: TGTGCCAGCAGTTTAGGAGGGGTAAACGAGCAGTACTTC. Translated, it gives CASSLGGVNEQYF.

The J gene is TRBJ2-1, the V gene TRBV6-1; 8 bases match TRBD1. The length of the CDR3 is 15 residues. Germline values: CDR1 MNHNS, CDR2 SASEGT. The V segment lost 3 bases and the J segment 5 bases; nucleotides outside the gene matches: 6. CDR3 in amino acids: CASSETQGAHNEQFF. Written as DNA, the CDR3 is TGTGCCAGCAGTGAGACCCAGGGGGCACACAATGAGCAGTTCTTC.

This clone appeared a single time. CDR3 amino acids: CASSQDRALGYGYTF. The DNA for the CDR3 is TGCGCCAGCAGCCAAGATCGTGCCCTGGGCTATGGCTACACCTTC. This chain links TRBV4-1 with TRBJ1-2, with D hard to call. With 0 bases removed from V and 4 bases from J, the gap between germline ends came to 12 bases. The germline V gene encodes CDR1 MGHRA and CDR2 YSYEKL. This CDR3 spans 15 amino acids.

This chain uses TRBV9 with TRBJ1-1; weak D call: TRBD1 (5 bases). The CDR3 has 15 residues. The germline V gene encodes CDR1 SGDLS and CDR2 YYNGEE. Trimming pared 1 base from V and 0 bases from J, leaving 10 bases between. The CDR3 region is CASSVQGALNTEAFF. The CDR3, as DNA: TGTGCCAGCAGCGTACAGGGTGCTCTGAACACTGAAGCTTTCTTT.

The V gene is TRBV6-5, the J gene TRBJ2-1; 7 bases line up with TRBD1. CDR1 and CDR2 (germline): MNHEY, SVGAGI. This CDR3 is 14 amino acids long. V was clipped by 6 bases and J by 8 bases; unmatched bases: 10. The CDR3 DNA sequence: TGTGCCAGCAGGGAGACAGGGCCTAGGGATGAGCAGTTCTTC. Translated, it gives CASRETGPRDEQFF.

This clone has more than one count but fewer than ten. The chain couples TRBV12-2 to TRBJ2-3. TRBV12-2 is marked as a pseudogene. The CDR3 totals 10 residues. The CDR3 region has the DNA TGTGCCAGCAGCCGCGAGACGCAGTATTTT. Translated, it gives CASSRETQYF.

CDR3 DNA: TGTGCCAGCAGCTTCCAAACAGGGTTAAGGGGTGGCTACACCTTC. This sequence encodes CASSFQTGLRGGYTF. The chain combines TRBV7-2 with TRBJ1-2, with D perhaps TRBD1 (6 bases). Germline CDR1 is SGHTA and CDR2 is FQGNSA. The CDR3 consists of 15 residues. V was clipped by 3 bases and J by 7 bases, with 18 bases between them.

The chain employs TRBV6-1 and TRBJ2-3, with 10 bases identical to TRBD2. Germline trimming cut 0 bases from V and 2 bases from J; bases unmatched to any gene: 2. The germline V gene has CDR1 MNHNS and CDR2 SASEGT. This CDR3 is built from 16 residues. CDR3 in amino acids: CASSEALAGATDTQYF. The CDR3 bases are TGTGCCAGCAGTGAAGCGCTAGCGGGGGCCACAGATACGCAGTATTTT.

The V gene is TRBV4-2, the J gene TRBJ2-2; the D is unclear. V lost 0 bases to trimming and J lost 7 bases, with 12 bases between them. The CDR3 length is 15 residues. CDR1 is LGHNA and CDR2 is YNFKEQ in the germline V gene. The CDR3 sequence is CASSQEWAEDGELFF. CDR3 in DNA: TGTGCCAGCAGCCAAGAATGGGCAGAAGACGGGGAGCTGTTTTTT.

Here the CDR3 reads CASSEGTSHTGELFF. The CDR3 bases are TGTGCCAGCAGTGAGGGGACTAGCCACACCGGGGAGCTGTTTTTT. The chain recombines TRBV2 with TRBJ2-2; 9 positions agree with TRBD2. V was pared by 3 bases and J by 3 bases, with 2 bases of the junction left unmatched. This CDR3 is 15 amino acids long. The germline gives CDR1 SNHLY, CDR2 FYNNEI. The full variable domain, rest sourced from reference TRBV2 and TRBJ2-2, is EPEVTQTPSHQVTQMGQEVILRCVPISNHLYFYWYRQILGQKVEFLVSFYNNEISEKSEIFDDQFSVERPDGSNFTLKIRSTKLEDSAMYFCASSEGTSHTGELFFGEGSRLTVL.

The chain combines TRBV9 with TRBJ1-2; a weak D match, TRBD1 (5 bases). V dropped 4 bases and J dropped 1 base, with 17 bases sitting between them. Looked up from germline, CDR1 is SGDLS and CDR2 is YYNGEE. CDR3 length: 16 residues. In DNA, the CDR3 is TGTGCCAGCAGCCCCCGTGAGCGCGGGGGTAACTATGGCTACACCTTC. Protein: CASSPRERGGNYGYTF.

The J gene is TRBJ2-3, the V gene TRBV7-9; 7 bases match TRBD1. V lost 5 bases and J lost 0; bases outside the gene matches: 8. Germline V gives CDR1 SEHNR, CDR2 FQNEAQ (reference sequence). This CDR3 is 16 amino acids long. The DNA of the CDR3 is TGTGCCAGCAGCGATCGTGGGACAGTAAGCACAGATACGCAGTATTTT. Its translation: CASSDRGTVSTDTQYF.